The 23 T cell receptor beta chains below were found in one sample sequenced in a study of cytomegalovirus exposure and HLA in healthy donors. The PCR was carried out with 60 Vbeta primers and 13 Jbeta primers. Libraries were prepared by immunoSEQ multiplex PCR; TCRdb keeps only in-frame clonotypes and omits some of them. The sample has 160,000 or so clones, 76% seen once. What was sequenced was PBMCs. Receptor source: a man aged 60-69 years in good health and CMV-seronegative.

As to this clone: The junction and the germline gene differ at one end; a read error may be behind it. The CDR3 here is CSSSGGQGLFYGYTF. In DNA, the CDR3 is TGTTCCAGCAGCGGGGGACAGGGGTTATTCTATGGCTACACCTTC. V gene TRBV7-9 combines with J gene TRBJ1-2, with 10 bases identical to TRBD1. Per the germline V gene, CDR1 is SEHNR and CDR2 is FQNEAQ (reference sequence). The length of the CDR3 is 15 residues.

The J gene is TRBJ1-1, the V gene TRBV5-1; 7 bases are shared with TRBD1. From germline, CDR1 is SGHRS and CDR2 YFSETQ. This CDR3 contains 14 residues. The ends lost 4 bases at V and 1 base at J; junction bases unmatched: 4. The CDR3 here is CASSKDRSNTEAFF. CDR3 in DNA: TGCGCCAGCAGCAAGGACAGGTCGAACACTGAAGCTTTCTTT.

The CDR3 coding sequence is TGTGCCAGCAGTCAAGGGGCGGGATATACTGAAGCTTTCTTT. Translated, it gives CASSQGAGYTEAFF. The gene calls are TRBV27 and TRBJ1-1; D is perhaps TRBD1 (5 bases). Germline CDR1 is MNHEY and CDR2 is SMNVEV (reference sequence). The CDR3 runs 14 residues. Trimming removed 5 bases from V and 5 bases from J, with 15 bases in between.

The chain links TRBV5-1 to TRBJ2-3; maybe TRBD2 (6 bases). The CDR3 is made up of 14 amino acids. In germline, CDR1 is SGHRS, CDR2 YFSETQ. V lost 4 bases and J 0 bases, leaving 9 bases between the germline ends. The DNA of the CDR3 is TGCGCCAGCAGCGTCAGCGGGAGCACAGATACGCAGTATTTT. Translated, it gives CASSVSGSTDTQYF.

CDR3: CASRRTAYEQYF. DNA for the CDR3: TGTGCCAGCAGACGGACAGCCTACGAGCAGTACTTC. This rearrangement joins TRBV28 to TRBJ2-7; maybe TRBD1 (6 bases). This CDR3 spans 12 amino acids. Germline V gives CDR1 MDHEN, CDR2 SYDVKM. V shed 6 bases and J shed 2 bases, with 8 bases lying between them.

The J gene is TRBJ1-1, the V gene TRBV28, with D possibly TRBD1 on 5 matching bases. The CDR3 runs to 13 residues. The V and J ends lost 2 bases and 6 bases respectively, with 10 bases between them. The V gene's germline CDR1 is MDHEN and CDR2 SYDVKM. Written as DNA, the CDR3 is TGTGCCAGCAGTTTAGGAGGGGTCCCTGAAGCTTTCTTT. Protein: CASSLGGVPEAFF.

This rearrangement joins TRBV5-1 to TRBJ1-2, with 8 nucleotides matching TRBD1. The CDR3 spans 14 residues. Per the germline V gene, CDR1 is SGHRS and CDR2 is YFSETQ. V dropped 4 bases and J dropped 4; count of bases not matched to a gene: 6. CDR3 loop: CASSPGQGPYGYTF. The CDR3 nucleotides read TGCGCCAGCAGCCCCGGACAGGGCCCCTATGGCTACACCTTC.

This rearrangement joins TRBV27 to TRBJ1-2; 7 bases line up with TRBD1. V lost 7 bases, J lost 3 bases, and 11 bases stayed unmatched. This CDR3 region has 15 residues. Germline-derived CDR1 and CDR2 are MNHEY and SMNVEV (reference sequence). CDR3 sequence (DNA): TGTGCCAGCACTCCCGAGGAGGGGGCTGACTATGGCTACACCTTC. Its translation is CASTPEEGADYGYTF.

This chain links TRBV7-2 with TRBJ1-5; TRBD1 aligns across 11 bases. Germline lookup yields CDR1 SGHTA and CDR2 FQGNSA. Trimming took 5 bases from V and 3 from J; bases not matched to a gene: 9. This CDR3 region has 17 residues. The CDR3 DNA follows: TGTGCCAGCAGCCCCCTGGACAGGGGGCGCGTCAATCAGCCCCAGCATTTT. Protein sequence: CASSPLDRGRVNQPQHF.

This chain joins TRBV4-1 and TRBJ2-5; D may be TRBD1 (7 bases). CDR1 MGHRA and CDR2 YSYEKL come from the germline V gene. The CDR3 spans 15 residues. V lost 0 bases and J lost 1, with 9 bases in between. CDR3 amino acids: CASSQDQGGQETQYF. Here the CDR3 DNA reads TGCGCCAGCAGCCAAGATCAGGGGGGCCAAGAGACCCAGTACTTC.

This chain joins TRBV27 and TRBJ2-1; tentatively, D is TRBD2 (5 bases). Germline CDR1 MNHEY, CDR2 SMNVEV (reference sequence). Trimming stripped 0 bases from V and 5 bases from J, with 5 bases between. This CDR3 has 13 residues. CDR3 in amino acids: CASSLSGNNEQFF. The CDR3 region has the DNA TGTGCCAGCAGTTTATCCGGGAACAATGAGCAGTTCTTC.

V gene TRBV28 combines with J gene TRBJ2-3; no clear D gene. CDR3 length: 11 residues. The V end lost 9 bases, the J end lost 7 bases, and 11 bases lay between the germline ends. Germline V gene data show CDR1 as MDHEN and CDR2 as SYDVKM. The CDR3 loop is CASTQVNTQYF. In DNA form, the CDR3 reads TGTGCCAGTACGCAGGTGAATACGCAGTATTTT.

Only a few counts were recorded for this clone. The chain uses TRBV28 and TRBJ2-1, with 8 bases fitting TRBD2. Trimming at V came to 2 bases and at J to 7 bases, leaving 7 bases not matched to a gene. Germline CDR1 and CDR2: MDHEN and SYDVKM. The CDR3 contains 15 residues. The CDR3 loop reads CASSLPGLGSNEQFF. CDR3 nucleotides: TGTGCCAGCAGTTTACCGGGACTAGGGAGTAATGAGCAGTTCTTC.

The V and J genes are TRBV11-3 and TRBJ2-3; D uncertain. The germline V gene encodes CDR1 SGHNT and CDR2 YENEEA. With 0 bases removed from V and 0 bases from J, the gap between germline ends came to 7 bases. The CDR3 length is 15 residues. DNA for the CDR3: TGTGCCAGCAGCTTAGAAGGCAGGAGCACAGATACGCAGTATTTT. Translated, it gives CASSLEGRSTDTQYF.

This chain joins TRBV7-9 and TRBJ1-5, with D possibly matching TRBD1 (6 bases). The CDR3 spans 14 residues. The germline gives CDR1 SEHNR, CDR2 FQNEAQ (reference sequence). Trimming took 5 bases from V and 3 from J, leaving 11 bases between them. The CDR3 nucleotides are TGTGCCAGCAGCCAGACAGGACTCAATCAGCCCCAGCATTTT. Amino acid sequence: CASSQTGLNQPQHF.

V is TRBV4-3 and J is TRBJ2-5; D is uncertain. The assigned J gene may be wrong: the sequence end matches TRBJ2-7 better. The CDR3 sequence is 15 residues long. CDR1 is LGHNA and CDR2 is YSLEER in the germline V gene. CDR3: CASSQDHGSYYEQYF. The CDR3 coding sequence is TGCGCCAGCAGCCAAGATCATGGTAGCTACTACGAGCAGTACTTC.

The rearrangement uses TRBV5-6 and TRBJ2-7, with a weak D call TRBD1 (5 bases). Per the germline V gene, CDR1 is SGHDT and CDR2 is YYEEEE. CDR3 length equals 13 residues. V lost 0 bases and J 5 bases, leaving 9 bases between the germline ends. The CDR3 DNA follows: TGTGCCAGCAGCTTGGTGCAGGGTAACGAGCAGTACTTC. It is translated as CASSLVQGNEQYF.

The chain combines TRBV18 with TRBJ2-7; possible D gene TRBD2, 6 bases. This CDR3 has 15 residues. V was shortened by 3 bases and J by 0 bases, with 12 bases between the two germline ends. The germline CDR1 and CDR2 sequences are KGHSH and LQKENI. CDR3 nucleotides: TGTGCCAGCTCACCGGTTGAGCGGGTCTCCTACGAGCAGTACTTC. Its translation is CASSPVERVSYEQYF.

This clone occurred a few times. This chain joins TRBV7-8 and TRBJ1-2; TRBD1 might be the D (6 bases). The CDR3 length is 14 residues. Per the germline V gene, CDR1 is SGHVS and CDR2 is FQNEAQ. The ends were cut back, 3 bases at V and 4 bases at J, with 12 bases in the middle. The CDR3 region has the DNA TGTGCCAGCAGCTTCGGACAGACTGGCTATGGCTACACCTTC. This gives the protein CASSFGQTGYGYTF.

The chain has TRBV10-3 and TRBJ2-1; TRBD2 might be the D (5 bases). V lost 2 bases, J lost 0 bases, and 14 bases lay in between. This CDR3 is 17 amino acids long. Per the germline V gene, CDR1 is ENHRY and CDR2 is SYGVKD. The CDR3 DNA sequence: TGTGCCATCAGTGAGAAGAATAGCGTGAGCTCCTACAATGAGCAGTTCTTC. It translates to CAISEKNSVSSYNEQFF.

J is TRBJ2-3 and V is TRBV9; 7 nucleotides line up with TRBD1. This CDR3 region has 16 residues. Looked up from germline, CDR1 is SGDLS and CDR2 is YYNGEE. V lost 1 base to trimming and J lost 0 bases; unmatched junction nucleotides: 5. The CDR3: CASSVRGDSSTDTQYF. The CDR3 bases are TGTGCCAGCAGCGTACGTGGGGACAGTAGCACAGATACGCAGTATTTT.

The chain combines TRBV7-9 with TRBJ2-3; possible D gene TRBD1, 5 bases. The CDR3 covers 14 residues. Germline V gives CDR1 SEHNR, CDR2 FQNEAQ (reference sequence). Trimming removed 1 base at V and 2 bases at J, with 7 bases between. The CDR3 spells CASSLEGYTDTQYF. DNA of the CDR3: TGTGCCAGCAGCTTAGAGGGGTACACAGATACGCAGTATTTT.

The chain is built from TRBV7-2 and TRBJ1-1; D not certain. Germline values: CDR1 SGHTA, CDR2 FQGNSA. The CDR3 extends over 11 amino acids. V lost 3 bases to trimming and J lost 6 bases, with 5 bases between them. The CDR3 nucleotides read TGTGCCAGCAGCTTCGTCTCTGAAGCTTTCTTT. Encoded protein: CASSFVSEAFF.